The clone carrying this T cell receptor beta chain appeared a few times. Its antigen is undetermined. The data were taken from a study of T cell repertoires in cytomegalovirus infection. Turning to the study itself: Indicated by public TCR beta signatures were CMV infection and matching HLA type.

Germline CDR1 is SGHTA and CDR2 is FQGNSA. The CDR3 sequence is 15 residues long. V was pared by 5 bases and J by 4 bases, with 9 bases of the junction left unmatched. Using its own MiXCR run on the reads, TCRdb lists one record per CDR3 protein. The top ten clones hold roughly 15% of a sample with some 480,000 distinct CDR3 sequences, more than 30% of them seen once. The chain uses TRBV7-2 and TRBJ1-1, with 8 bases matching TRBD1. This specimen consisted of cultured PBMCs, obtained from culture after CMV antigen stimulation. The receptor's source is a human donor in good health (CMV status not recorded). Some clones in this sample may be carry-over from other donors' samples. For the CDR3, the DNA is TGTGCCAGCAGCCTGATTGACAGGGGAGGCACTGAAGCTTTCTTT. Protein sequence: CASSLIDRGGTEAFF.